The clone carrying this T cell receptor (beta chain) was recorded once. CDR3 length equals 16 residues. The ends were cut back, 5 bases at V and 1 base at J, with 18 bases in the middle. Looked up from germline, CDR1 is SGHTA and CDR2 is FQGTGA. This entry belongs to a study of CD8+CD57+ T cells in acquired aplastic anemia. The overall study: Yields of DNA that came from sorted CD4+ and CD8+ cells averaged approximately 3.5 ug.

In patients chosen for sequencing, flow cytometry had shown CD8+CD57+ cell expansion. Profiling that covered TCR beta VDJ and CDR3 relied on genomic DNA as its template. In TCRdb, the reads were re-called with MiXCR into one record per CDR3 protein. The table lists approximately 170,000 distinct CDR3 sequences, approximately 44% of them singletons. The TCR comes from a human donor with aplastic anemia. Material for sequencing was sorted CD4+, CD8+, or CD8+CD57+ T cells (not recorded which) from PBMCs. The chain employs TRBV7-3 and TRBJ2-7, with D possibly TRBD1 on 5 matching bases. This chain's CDR3 is CASSPGGAVLSYEQYF. In DNA, the CDR3 is TGTGCCAGCAGCCCTGGTGGGGCGGTCCTTTCCTACGAGCAGTACTTC.